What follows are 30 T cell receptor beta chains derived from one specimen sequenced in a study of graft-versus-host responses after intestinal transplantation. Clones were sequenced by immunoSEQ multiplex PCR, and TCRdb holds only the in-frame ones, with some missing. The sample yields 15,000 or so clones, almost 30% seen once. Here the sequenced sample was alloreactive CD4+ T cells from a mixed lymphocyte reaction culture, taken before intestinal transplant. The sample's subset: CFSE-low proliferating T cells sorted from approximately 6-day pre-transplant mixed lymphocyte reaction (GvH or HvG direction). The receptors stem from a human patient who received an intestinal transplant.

CDR3 DNA: TGTGCCAGCAGCTCCGGACTAGCGGGAGCCCCATCCCCCACAGATACGCAGTATTTT. It specifies CASSSGLAGAPSPTDTQYF. The chain recombines TRBV5-4 with TRBJ2-3; TRBD2 agrees at 13 bases. This CDR3 has 19 amino acids. From germline, CDR1 is SGHNT and CDR2 YYREEE (reference sequence). The junction had 12 bases not matched to a gene; V was cut back by 3 bases and J by 2 bases.

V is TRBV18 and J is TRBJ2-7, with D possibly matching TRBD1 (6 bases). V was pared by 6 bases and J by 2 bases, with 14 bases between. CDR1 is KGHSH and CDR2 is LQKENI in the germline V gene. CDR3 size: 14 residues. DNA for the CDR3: TGTGCCAGCTCCCCTCAGACAGGCCCCTACGAGCAGTACTTC. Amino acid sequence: CASSPQTGPYEQYF.

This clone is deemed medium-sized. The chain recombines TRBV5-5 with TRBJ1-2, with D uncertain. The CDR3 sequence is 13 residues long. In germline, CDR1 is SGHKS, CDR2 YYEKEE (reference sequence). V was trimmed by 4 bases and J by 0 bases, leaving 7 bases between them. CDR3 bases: TGTGCCAGCAGCCTACGTTCTAACTATGGCTACACCTTC. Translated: CASSLRSNYGYTF.

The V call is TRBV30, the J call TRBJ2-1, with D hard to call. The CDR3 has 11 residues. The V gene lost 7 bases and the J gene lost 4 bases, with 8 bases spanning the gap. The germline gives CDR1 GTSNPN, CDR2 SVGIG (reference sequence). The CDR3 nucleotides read TGTGCCTTTGGATCATACAATGAGCAGTTCTTC. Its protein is CAFGSYNEQFF.

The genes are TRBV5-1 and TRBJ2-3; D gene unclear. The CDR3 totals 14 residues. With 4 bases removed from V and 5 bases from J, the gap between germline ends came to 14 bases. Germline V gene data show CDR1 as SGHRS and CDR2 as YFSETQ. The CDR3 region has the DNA TGCGCCAGCAGCAGCAGGTCCGAAGTAGATACGCAGTATTTT. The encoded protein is CASSSRSEVDTQYF.

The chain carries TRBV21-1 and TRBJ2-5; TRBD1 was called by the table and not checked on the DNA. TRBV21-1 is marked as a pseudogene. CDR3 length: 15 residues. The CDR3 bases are TGTGCCAGCAGCTCCAAGACAGGCCCTAGGGAGACCCAGTACTTC. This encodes CASSSKTGPRETQYF.

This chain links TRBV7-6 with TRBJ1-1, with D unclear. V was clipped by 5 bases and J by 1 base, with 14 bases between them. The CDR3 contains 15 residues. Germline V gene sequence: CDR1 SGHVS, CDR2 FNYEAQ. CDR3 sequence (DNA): TGTGCCAGCAGCCTTAGCGGACGCCCGAACACTGAAGCTTTCTTT. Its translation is CASSLSGRPNTEAFF.

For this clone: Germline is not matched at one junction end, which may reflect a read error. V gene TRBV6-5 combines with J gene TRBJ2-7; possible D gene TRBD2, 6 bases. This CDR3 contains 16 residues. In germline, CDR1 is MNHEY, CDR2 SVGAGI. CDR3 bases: TGTGCCAGCAGCTACTTTCCCGGGACTCCAGTAGGCGAGCAGTACTTC. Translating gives CASSYFPGTPVGEQYF.

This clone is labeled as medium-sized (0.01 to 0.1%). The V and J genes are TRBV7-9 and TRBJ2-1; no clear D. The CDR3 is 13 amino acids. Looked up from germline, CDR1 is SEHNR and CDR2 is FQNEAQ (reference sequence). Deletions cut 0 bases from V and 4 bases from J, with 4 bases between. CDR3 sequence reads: CASSLATYNEQFF. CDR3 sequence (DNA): TGTGCCAGCAGCTTAGCTACATACAATGAGCAGTTCTTC.

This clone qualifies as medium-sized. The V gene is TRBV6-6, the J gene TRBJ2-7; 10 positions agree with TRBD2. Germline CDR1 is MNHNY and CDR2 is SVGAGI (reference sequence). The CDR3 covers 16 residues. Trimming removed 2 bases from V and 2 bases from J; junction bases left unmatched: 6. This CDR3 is CASSYPLSGGTYEQYF. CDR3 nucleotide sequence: TGTGCCAGCAGTTACCCACTTAGCGGGGGGACCTACGAGCAGTACTTC.

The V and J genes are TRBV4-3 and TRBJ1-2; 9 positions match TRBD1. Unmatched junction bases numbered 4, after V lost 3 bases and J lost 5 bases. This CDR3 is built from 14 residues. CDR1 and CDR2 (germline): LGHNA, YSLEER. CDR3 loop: CASSQGQGWYGYTF. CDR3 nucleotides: TGCGCCAGCAGCCAGGGACAGGGCTGGTATGGCTACACCTTC.

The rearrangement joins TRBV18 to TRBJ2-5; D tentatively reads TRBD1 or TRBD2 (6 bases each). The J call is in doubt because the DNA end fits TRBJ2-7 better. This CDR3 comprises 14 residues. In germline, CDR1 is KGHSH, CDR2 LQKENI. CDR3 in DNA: TGTGCCAGCTCACCGACGGGGGCAGGGTACGAGCAGTACTTC. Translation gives CASSPTGAGYEQYF.

DNA for the CDR3: TGCAGCGTTCAAAGCGGGATAAAAGAGACCCAGTACTTC. Translating it yields CSVQSGIKETQYF. The J gene is TRBJ2-5, the V gene TRBV29-1, with 7 bases matching TRBD2. Germline V gene data show CDR1 as SQVTM and CDR2 as ANQGSEA. Trimming removed 5 bases from V and 3 bases from J; junction bases left unmatched: 6. This CDR3 is 13 amino acids long.

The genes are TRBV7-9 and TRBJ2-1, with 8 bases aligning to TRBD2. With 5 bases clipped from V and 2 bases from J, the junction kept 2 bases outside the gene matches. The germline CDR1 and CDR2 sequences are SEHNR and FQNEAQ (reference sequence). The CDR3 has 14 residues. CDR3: CASSATSAYNEQFF. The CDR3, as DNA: TGTGCCAGCAGCGCGACTAGCGCCTACAATGAGCAGTTCTTC.

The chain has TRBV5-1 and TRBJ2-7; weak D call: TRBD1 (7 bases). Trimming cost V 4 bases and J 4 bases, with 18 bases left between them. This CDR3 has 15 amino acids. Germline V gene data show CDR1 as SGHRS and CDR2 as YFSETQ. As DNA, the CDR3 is TGCGCCAGCAGCGGCAGGGGGGACACCTCTTACGAGCAGTACTTC. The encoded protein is CASSGRGDTSYEQYF. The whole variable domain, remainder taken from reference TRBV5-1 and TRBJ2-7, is KAGVTQTPRYLIKTRGQQVTLSCSPISGHRSVSWYQQTPGQGLQFLFEYFSETQRNKGNFPGRFSGRQFSNSRSEMNVSTLELGDSALYLCASSGRGDTSYEQYFGPGTRLTVT.

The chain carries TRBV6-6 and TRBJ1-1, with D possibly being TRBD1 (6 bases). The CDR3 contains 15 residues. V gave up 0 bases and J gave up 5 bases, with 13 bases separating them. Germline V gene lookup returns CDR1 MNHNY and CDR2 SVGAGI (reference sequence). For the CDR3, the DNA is TGTGCCAGCAGTTACTCGAGGAGGGGGAATACTGAAGCTTTCTTT. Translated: CASSYSRRGNTEAFF.

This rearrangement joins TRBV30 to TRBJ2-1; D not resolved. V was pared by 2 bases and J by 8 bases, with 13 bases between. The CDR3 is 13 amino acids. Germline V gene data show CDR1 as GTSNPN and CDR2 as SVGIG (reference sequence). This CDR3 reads CAWSPLLKYEQFF. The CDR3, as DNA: TGTGCCTGGAGTCCTCTACTAAAATATGAGCAGTTCTTC.

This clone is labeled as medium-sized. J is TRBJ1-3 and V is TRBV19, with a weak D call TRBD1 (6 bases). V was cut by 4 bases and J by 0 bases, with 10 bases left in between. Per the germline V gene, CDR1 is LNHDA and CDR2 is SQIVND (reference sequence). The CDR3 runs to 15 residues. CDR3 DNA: TGTGCCAGTAGTAGAGACAGGAACTCTGGAAACACCATATATTTT. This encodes CASSRDRNSGNTIYF.

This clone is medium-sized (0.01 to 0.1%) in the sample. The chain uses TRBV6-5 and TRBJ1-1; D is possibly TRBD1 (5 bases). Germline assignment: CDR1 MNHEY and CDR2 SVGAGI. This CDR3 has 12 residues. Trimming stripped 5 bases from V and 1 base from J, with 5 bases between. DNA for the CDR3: TGTGCCAGCAGTAGGGGGAACACTGAAGCTTTCTTT. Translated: CASSRGNTEAFF.

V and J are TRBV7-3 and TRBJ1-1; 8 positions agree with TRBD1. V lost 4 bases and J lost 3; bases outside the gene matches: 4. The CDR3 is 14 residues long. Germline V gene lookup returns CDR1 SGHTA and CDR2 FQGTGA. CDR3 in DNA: TGTGCCAGCAGCTACCCGGACAGGGACACTGAAGCTTTCTTT. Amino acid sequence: CASSYPDRDTEAFF.

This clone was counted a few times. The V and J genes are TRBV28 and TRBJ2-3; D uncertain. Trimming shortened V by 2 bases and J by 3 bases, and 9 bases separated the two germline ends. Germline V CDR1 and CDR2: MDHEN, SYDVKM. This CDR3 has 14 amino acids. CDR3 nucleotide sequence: TGTGCCAGCAGTTTAAGTGTGCGGACAGATACGCAGTATTTT. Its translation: CASSLSVRTDTQYF.

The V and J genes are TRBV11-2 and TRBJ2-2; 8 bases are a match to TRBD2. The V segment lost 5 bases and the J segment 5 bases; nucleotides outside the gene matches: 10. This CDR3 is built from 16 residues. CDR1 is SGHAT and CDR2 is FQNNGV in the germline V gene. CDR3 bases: TGTGCCAGCAGCGTCAGGACTAGCTGGTCTACCGGGGAGCTGTTTTTT. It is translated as CASSVRTSWSTGELFF.

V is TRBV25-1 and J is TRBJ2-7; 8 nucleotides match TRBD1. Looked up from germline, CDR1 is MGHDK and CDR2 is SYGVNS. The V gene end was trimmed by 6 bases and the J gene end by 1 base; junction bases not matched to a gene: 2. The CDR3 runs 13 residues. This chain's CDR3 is CASSRTGSYEQYF. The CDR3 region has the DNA TGTGCCAGCAGCCGGACAGGGTCCTACGAGCAGTACTTC.

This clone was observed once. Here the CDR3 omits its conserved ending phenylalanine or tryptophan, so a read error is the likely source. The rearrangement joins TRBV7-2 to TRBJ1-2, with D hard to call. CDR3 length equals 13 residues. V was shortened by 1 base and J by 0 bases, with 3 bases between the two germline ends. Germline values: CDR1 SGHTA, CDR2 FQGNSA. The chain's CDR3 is CASSLVANYGYTL. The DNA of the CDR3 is TGTGCCAGCAGCTTAGTTGCTAACTATGGCTACACCCTC.

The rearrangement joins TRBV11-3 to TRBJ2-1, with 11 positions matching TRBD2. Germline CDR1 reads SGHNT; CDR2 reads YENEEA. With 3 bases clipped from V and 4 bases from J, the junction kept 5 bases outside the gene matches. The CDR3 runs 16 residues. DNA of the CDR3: TGTGCCAGCAGCTTGGGGGGGACTAGCGGTTACAATGAGCAGTTCTTC. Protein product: CASSLGGTSGYNEQFF.

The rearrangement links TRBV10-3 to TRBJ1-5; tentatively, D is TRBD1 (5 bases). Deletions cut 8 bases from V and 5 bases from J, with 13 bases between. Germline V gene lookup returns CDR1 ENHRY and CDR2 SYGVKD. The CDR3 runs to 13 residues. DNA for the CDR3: TGTGCCATCGGAGAAAGGGGAGATCAGCCCCAGCATTTT. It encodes CAIGERGDQPQHF.

CDR3: CASKYTYNSPLHF. Written as DNA, the CDR3 is TGTGCCAGCAAGTACACCTATAATTCACCCCTCCACTTT. V is TRBV2 and J is TRBJ1-6, with D unclear. This CDR3 is 13 amino acids long. The germline CDR1 and CDR2 sequences are SNHLY and FYNNEI. The V and J ends lost 7 bases and 2 bases respectively, with 6 bases between them.

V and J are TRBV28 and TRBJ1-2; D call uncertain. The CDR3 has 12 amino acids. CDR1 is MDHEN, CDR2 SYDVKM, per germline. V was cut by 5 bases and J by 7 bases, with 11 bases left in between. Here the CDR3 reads CASSGVALGYTF. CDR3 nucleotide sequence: TGTGCCAGCAGTGGGGTGGCTCTTGGCTACACCTTC.

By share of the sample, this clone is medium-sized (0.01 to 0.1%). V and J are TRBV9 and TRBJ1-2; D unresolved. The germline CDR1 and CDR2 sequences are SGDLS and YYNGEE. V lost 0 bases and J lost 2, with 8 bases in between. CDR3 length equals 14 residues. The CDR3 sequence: CASSVGSPNYGYTF. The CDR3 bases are TGTGCCAGCAGCGTAGGTAGTCCGAACTATGGCTACACCTTC.

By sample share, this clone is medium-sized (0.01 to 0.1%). CDR3: CASSVQREGIGYTF. Written as DNA, the CDR3 is TGTGCCAGTAGTGTACAACGCGAGGGAATAGGCTACACCTTC. V usage is TRBV19 and J usage is TRBJ1-2; D call uncertain. The V gene lost 5 bases and the J gene lost 8 bases, with 18 bases spanning the gap. Germline lookup yields CDR1 LNHDA and CDR2 SQIVND (reference sequence). The CDR3 loop spans 14 amino acids.